These 24 T cell receptor beta chains came from one sample sequenced in a study of blood T cell repertoires in COVID-19. Repertoires were generated with immunoSEQ multiplex PCR, while TCRdb's copy carries only in-frame clones and drops some. The sample carries approximately 220,000 clones, 65% to 85% recorded once. Sequencing used peripheral blood. The receptors shown here come from an elderly woman with acute or convalescent COVID-19.

V is TRBV3-1 (or the pseudogene TRBV3-2) and J is TRBJ1-2, with a tentative D call TRBD1 (5 bases). The germline V and J ends were trimmed by 0 bases and 8 bases, with 13 bases remaining between them. Germline CDR1 reads LGHDT; CDR2 reads YNNKEL (reference sequence). CDR3 length equals 14 residues. CDR3 DNA: TGTGCCAGCAGCCAAGATGGCCTCGGGGGGGGCTACACCTTC. This sequence encodes CASSQDGLGGGYTF.

This rearrangement joins TRBV19 to TRBJ1-2, with a possible D match to TRBD1 (6 bases). V dropped 1 base and J dropped 2 bases, with 14 bases sitting between them. The CDR3 extends over 16 amino acids. Germline values: CDR1 LNHDA, CDR2 SQIVND (reference sequence). The CDR3 bases are TGTGCCAGTAGTATAGGGGCAGGGGCTGTAAACTATGGCTACACCTTC. It codes for CASSIGAGAVNYGYTF.

This sequence joins TRBV19 and TRBJ1-2; 11 positions match TRBD1. V shed 6 bases and J 5 bases; nucleotides not matched to a gene: 17. The CDR3 length is 18 residues. Germline V gene sequence: CDR1 LNHDA, CDR2 SQIVND (reference sequence). CDR3 bases: TGTGCCAGTAGAACCTCCTCCGGGACAGGGGGACTGCGGTATGGCTACACCTTC. The encoded protein is CASRTSSGTGGLRYGYTF.

This chain connects TRBV19 to TRBJ2-6, with 7 bases lining up with TRBD2. J was trimmed by 12 bases and V by 3 bases; bases with no gene match: 14. Germline CDR1 is LNHDA and CDR2 is SQIVND (reference sequence). This CDR3 spans 16 amino acids. The CDR3 here is CASSMGQLGGDGVLTF. CDR3 nucleotides: TGTGCCAGTAGTATGGGCCAACTTGGGGGGGACGGCGTCCTGACTTTC.

This CDR3 is CASSFTGQSEKLFF. CDR3 sequence (DNA): TGTGCCAGCAGCTTTACGGGACAGAGTGAAAAACTGTTTTTT. The rearrangement links TRBV7-2 to TRBJ1-4; 7 bases fit TRBD1. The CDR3 loop spans 14 amino acids. Germline V gene data show CDR1 as SGHTA and CDR2 as FQGNSA. The V gene end was trimmed by 3 bases and the J gene end by 7 bases; junction bases not matched to a gene: 5.

The V gene is TRBV20-1, the J gene TRBJ1-2; D is ambiguous. The CDR3 consists of 12 residues. The germline V and J ends were trimmed by 3 bases and 8 bases, with 13 bases remaining between them. Germline lookup yields CDR1 DFQATT and CDR2 SNEGSKA (reference sequence). Here the CDR3 DNA reads TGCAGTGCTAGTGCAGGTCTTCGGGGCTACACCTTC. Residues: CSASAGLRGYTF.

The chain is built from TRBV3-1 (or the pseudogene TRBV3-2) and TRBJ2-7, with D perhaps matching TRBD1 (6 bases). V gave up 7 bases and J gave up 5 bases, with 15 bases separating them. CDR3 length equals 13 residues. Germline CDR1 is LGHDT and CDR2 is YNNKEL (reference sequence). DNA of the CDR3: TGTGCCAGCACCATGGGGGCCAGGGACGAGCAGTACTTC. This encodes CASTMGARDEQYF.

The chain uses TRBV19 and TRBJ2-7, with 8 bases lining up with TRBD2. In germline, CDR1 is LNHDA, CDR2 SQIVND (reference sequence). CDR3 length: 15 residues. Losses at the gene ends were 5 bases for V and 4 bases for J; bases not matched to a gene: 10. CDR3 in DNA: TGTGCCAGTAGTTCATCCGGGACTAGAGAGTACGAGCAGTACTTC. This codes for CASSSSGTREYEQYF.

The chain links TRBV7-9 to TRBJ1-4; D gene unclear. The CDR3 spans 14 residues. Germline-derived CDR1 and CDR2 are SEHNR and FQNEAQ (reference sequence). Trimming removed 5 bases at V and 4 bases at J, with 11 bases between. This CDR3 reads CASSQTGGNEKLFF. CDR3 DNA sequence: TGTGCCAGCAGCCAGACGGGTGGTAATGAAAAACTGTTTTTT.

The rearrangement uses TRBV10-3 and TRBJ1-4; D perhaps matches TRBD1 (5 bases). Germline CDR1 is ENHRY and CDR2 is SYGVKD. Trimming shortened V by 0 bases and J by 7 bases, and 12 bases separated the two germline ends. CDR3 length: 15 residues. The CDR3 DNA sequence: TGTGCCATCAGTGAGTCGTCGGGCAGGGTTGAAAAACTGTTTTTT. It encodes CAISESSGRVEKLFF.

The chain links TRBV19 to TRBJ2-5, with 9 positions matching TRBD1. Germline V gene lookup returns CDR1 LNHDA and CDR2 SQIVND (reference sequence). Unmatched junction bases numbered 6, after V lost 8 bases and J lost 5 bases. CDR3 length: 13 amino acids. Here the CDR3 DNA reads TGTGCCAGTGCCAGGGACAGGGAGGAGACCCAGTACTTC. It codes for CASARDREETQYF.

This clone was detected once. The rearrangement uses TRBV12-3 or TRBV12-4 and TRBJ1-1; unclear D gene. V lost 6 bases, J lost 3 bases, and 11 bases lay in between. CDR3 length equals 13 residues. The CDR3 loop is CASRGVGYTEAFF. The CDR3 region has the DNA TGTGCCAGCAGGGGAGTCGGGTACACTGAAGCTTTCTTT.

This chain connects TRBV11-1 to TRBJ2-7; TRBD1 matches 7 bases. Germline V CDR1 and CDR2: SGHAT, FQDESV (reference sequence). The CDR3 covers 15 residues. The V gene end was trimmed by 3 bases and the J gene end by 5 bases; junction bases not matched to a gene: 10. CDR3: CASSFAQGVGHEQYF. The CDR3 DNA reads as TGTGCCAGCAGCTTCGCGCAGGGGGTGGGCCACGAGCAGTACTTC.

J is TRBJ1-3 and V is TRBV11-2; D remains ambiguous. CDR3 size: 14 residues. CDR1 and CDR2 (germline): SGHAT, FQNNGV. Trimming shortened V by 3 bases and J by 7 bases, and 13 bases separated the two germline ends. CDR3 amino acids: CASSLAASGNTIYF. DNA for the CDR3: TGTGCCAGCAGCTTGGCAGCCTCGGGGAACACCATATATTTT. Together with reference TRBV11-2 and TRBJ1-3, the CDR3 gives the full variable domain: EAGVAQSPRYKIIEKRQSVAFWCNPISGHATLYWYQQILGQGPKLLIQFQNNGVVDDSQLPKDRFSAERLKGVDSTLKIQPAKLEDSAVYLCASSLAASGNTIYFGEGSWLTVV.

The V gene is TRBV19, the J gene TRBJ1-5; 8 positions match TRBD1. With 4 bases clipped from V and 9 bases from J, the junction kept 5 bases outside the gene matches. This CDR3 is 13 amino acids long. Germline CDR1 reads LNHDA; CDR2 reads SQIVND (reference sequence). The CDR3 loop is CASSNGRGRPQHF. The DNA for the CDR3 is TGTGCCAGTAGTAACGGCAGGGGGCGGCCCCAGCATTTT.

This clone occurred once. V usage is TRBV3-1 (or the pseudogene TRBV3-2) and J usage is TRBJ2-1; TRBD1 matches at 8 bases. This CDR3 contains 15 residues. The V segment lost 0 bases and the J segment 9 bases; nucleotides outside the gene matches: 7. Germline V CDR1 and CDR2: LGHDT, YNNKEL (reference sequence). CDR3: CASSQDQTGVLEQFF. Written as DNA, the CDR3 is TGTGCCAGCAGCCAAGATCAGACAGGGGTACTTGAGCAGTTCTTC.

The rearrangement joins TRBV24-1 to TRBJ1-1; 9 nucleotides line up with TRBD1. The V segment lost 7 bases and the J segment 1 base; nucleotides outside the gene matches: 0. CDR1 and CDR2 (germline): KGHDR, SFDVKD. The CDR3 runs 13 residues. In DNA, the CDR3 is TGTGCCACCAGGGGACAGGGGAACACTGAAGCTTTCTTT. Residues: CATRGQGNTEAFF.

This rearrangement joins TRBV7-3 to TRBJ2-6; the D gene is possibly TRBD1 (5 bases). The CDR3 covers 18 residues. Deletions cut 2 bases from V and 0 bases from J, with 14 bases between. In germline, CDR1 is SGHTA, CDR2 FQGTGA. The CDR3 loop reads CASSLGRAYASGANVLTF. The CDR3, as DNA: TGTGCCAGCAGCTTAGGCAGGGCCTATGCCTCTGGGGCCAACGTCCTGACTTTC.

This rearrangement joins TRBV27 to TRBJ2-1; 8 bases agree with TRBD2. Trimming took 2 bases from V and 9 from J; bases not matched to a gene: 3. The germline V gene has CDR1 MNHEY and CDR2 SMNVEV (reference sequence). This CDR3 spans 13 amino acids. As DNA, the CDR3 is TGTGCCAGCAGTTTAGGACTAGCACCTGAGCAGTTCTTC. This translates into CASSLGLAPEQFF.

CDR3 nucleotide sequence: TGTGCCAGCAGTCTGTTCAGGGCTACCTACGAGCAGTACTTC. Translation: CASSLFRATYEQYF. V is TRBV6-5 and J is TRBJ2-7, with D possibly being TRBD1 (5 bases). This CDR3 comprises 14 residues. The ends were cut back, 5 bases at V and 2 bases at J, with 13 bases in the middle. Germline lookup yields CDR1 MNHEY and CDR2 SVGAGI.

The rearrangement uses TRBV29-1 and TRBJ2-3; D might be TRBD2 (5 bases). V lost 1 base and J 1 base, leaving 9 bases between the germline ends. Germline V lookup: CDR1 SQVTM, CDR2 ANQGSEA. The CDR3 runs 14 residues. CDR3 in DNA: TGCAGCGTTGAAGTCACTAGGGGCACAGATACGCAGTATTTT. Translation: CSVEVTRGTDTQYF.

The rearrangement uses TRBV9 and TRBJ2-3, with a weak D call TRBD2 (5 bases). V gave up 0 bases and J gave up 4 bases, with 12 bases separating them. The germline V gene encodes CDR1 SGDLS and CDR2 YYNGEE. CDR3 size: 15 residues. The DNA for the CDR3 is TGTGCCAGCAGCGTAGTCGGCCGGGAATCAGATACGCAGTATTTT. Protein: CASSVVGRESDTQYF.

The rearrangement joins TRBV21-1 to TRBJ2-7; the table calls TRBD1, which could not be checked here. TRBV21-1 is reported as a pseudogene. The CDR3 sequence is 15 residues long. This CDR3 is CASSPPDSNSYEQYF. CDR3 nucleotide sequence: TGTGCCAGCAGCCCGCCGGACAGCAACTCCTACGAGCAGTACTTC.

The chain has TRBV9 and TRBJ2-3; 13 nucleotides match TRBD2. CDR3 length: 19 amino acids. Germline V gives CDR1 SGDLS, CDR2 YYNGEE. J was trimmed by 3 bases and V by 0 bases; bases with no gene match: 10. The CDR3 protein is CASSVGLAGGRSTTDTQYF. The CDR3 DNA reads as TGTGCCAGCAGCGTAGGACTAGCGGGGGGCAGGAGTACGACAGATACGCAGTATTTT.